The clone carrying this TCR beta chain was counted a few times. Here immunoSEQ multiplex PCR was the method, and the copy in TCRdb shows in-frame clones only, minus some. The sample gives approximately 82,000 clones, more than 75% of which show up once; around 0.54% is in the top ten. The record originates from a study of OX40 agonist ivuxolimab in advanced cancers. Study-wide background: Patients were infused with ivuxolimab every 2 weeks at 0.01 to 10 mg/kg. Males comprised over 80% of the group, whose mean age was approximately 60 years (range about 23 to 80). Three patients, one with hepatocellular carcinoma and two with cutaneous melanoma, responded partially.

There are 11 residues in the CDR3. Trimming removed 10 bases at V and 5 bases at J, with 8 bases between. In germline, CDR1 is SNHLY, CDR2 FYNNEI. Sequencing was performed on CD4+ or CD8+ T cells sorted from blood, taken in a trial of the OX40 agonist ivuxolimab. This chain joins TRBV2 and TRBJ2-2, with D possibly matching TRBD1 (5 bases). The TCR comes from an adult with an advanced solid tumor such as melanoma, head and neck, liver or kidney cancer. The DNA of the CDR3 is TGTGCCACTAAGGGGACCGGGGAGCTGTTTTTT. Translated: CATKGTGELFF.